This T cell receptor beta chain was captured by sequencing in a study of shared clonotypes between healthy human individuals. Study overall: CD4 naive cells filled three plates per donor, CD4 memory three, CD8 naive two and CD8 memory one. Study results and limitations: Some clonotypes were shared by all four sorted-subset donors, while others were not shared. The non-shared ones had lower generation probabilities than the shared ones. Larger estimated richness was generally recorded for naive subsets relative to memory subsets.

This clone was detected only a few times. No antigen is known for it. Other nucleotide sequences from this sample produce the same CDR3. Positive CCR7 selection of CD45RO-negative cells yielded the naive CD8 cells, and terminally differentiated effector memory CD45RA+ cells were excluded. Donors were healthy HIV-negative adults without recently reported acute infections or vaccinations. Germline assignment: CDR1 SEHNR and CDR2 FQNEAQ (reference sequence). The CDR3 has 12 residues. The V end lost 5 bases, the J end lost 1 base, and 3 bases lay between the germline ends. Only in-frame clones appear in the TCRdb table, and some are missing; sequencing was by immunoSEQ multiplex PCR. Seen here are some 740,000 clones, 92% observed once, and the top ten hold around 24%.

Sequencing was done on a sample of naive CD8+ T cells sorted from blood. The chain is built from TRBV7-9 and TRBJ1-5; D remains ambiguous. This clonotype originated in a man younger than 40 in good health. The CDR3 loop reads CASSPSNQPQHF. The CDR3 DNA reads TGTGCCAGCAGCCCAAGCAATCAGCCCCAGCATTTT.